These 18 T cell receptor beta chains were all obtained from the same sample, sequenced in a study of cytomegalovirus exposure and HLA in healthy donors. Use of 60 Vbeta and 13 Jbeta primers characterized the PCR. Method: immunoSEQ multiplex PCR; TCRdb's copy keeps in-frame clones and lacks some. Among 150,000 to 200,000 clones listed, around 83% were seen once. The sample taken for sequencing was PBMCs. The receptors originated from a man aged 50 to 59 in good health and CMV-seronegative.

The chain is built from TRBV7-9 and TRBJ2-1; TRBD2 might be the D (5 bases). This CDR3 contains 12 residues. V dropped 1 base and J dropped 8 bases, with 6 bases sitting between them. Looked up from germline, CDR1 is SEHNR and CDR2 is FQNEAQ (reference sequence). CDR3 residues: CASSLVGDEQFF. The CDR3 nucleotides read TGTGCCAGCAGCTTAGTGGGAGATGAGCAGTTCTTC.

The rearrangement links TRBV6-1 to TRBJ1-1, with TRBD1 as a possible D gene (6 bases). CDR1 is MNHNS and CDR2 is SASEGT in the germline V gene. Trimming removed 5 bases from V and 6 bases from J, with 19 bases in between. This CDR3 has 15 amino acids. CDR3 in DNA: TGTGCCAGCAGTCCCCTACAGACAGGAATGGCTGAAGCTTTCTTT. The encoded protein is CASSPLQTGMAEAFF.

This clone has only one observation. The genes are TRBV19 and TRBJ1-2; tentatively, D is TRBD1 (6 bases). Germline loops: CDR1 LNHDA, CDR2 SQIVND (reference sequence). The V gene lost 7 bases and the J gene lost 4 bases, with 16 bases spanning the gap. The CDR3 covers 14 residues. CDR3 loop: CASTEGGLGYGYTF. CDR3 DNA: TGTGCCAGTACCGAAGGGGGTCTCGGCTATGGCTACACCTTC.

The rearrangement links TRBV6-6 to TRBJ2-1; a weak D match, TRBD2 (7 bases). The CDR3 has 15 amino acids. V gave up 2 bases and J gave up 4 bases, with 12 bases separating them. Germline CDR1 and CDR2: MNHNY and SVGAGI (reference sequence). The CDR3 region has the DNA TGTGCCAGCAGTTACGAGGGGGGGACTTACAATGAGCAGTTCTTC. Its protein is CASSYEGGTYNEQFF.

The V and J genes are TRBV7-2 and TRBJ2-3, with 9 bases fitting TRBD1. Germline CDR1 and CDR2: SGHTA and FQGNSA. The CDR3 consists of 17 residues. V was clipped by 4 bases and J by 6 bases; unmatched bases: 14. CDR3: CASSSIYGGQGFDTQYF. CDR3 nucleotide sequence: TGTGCCAGCAGCTCCATTTATGGTGGACAGGGGTTCGATACGCAGTATTTT.

V gene TRBV12-5 combines with J gene TRBJ2-2, with 9 positions matching TRBD2. Germline CDR1 and CDR2: LGHNT and FRNRAP. V shed 0 bases and J 0 bases; nucleotides not matched to a gene: 11. This CDR3 contains 20 residues. The CDR3: CASGLVQVRSGGPNTGELFF. In DNA, the CDR3 is TGTGCTAGTGGTTTGGTACAGGTCAGGAGCGGGGGGCCGAACACCGGGGAGCTGTTTTTT.

The chain couples TRBV6-5 to TRBJ2-1, with TRBD1 identical over 9 bases. The CDR3 sequence is 14 residues long. CDR1 and CDR2 from the germline V gene are MNHEY and SVGAGI. V dropped 10 bases and J dropped 5; count of bases not matched to a gene: 9. The DNA for the CDR3 is TGTGCCACCTTCAGGGACAGGGCCGACAATGAGCAGTTCTTC. This encodes CATFRDRADNEQFF.

The rearrangement links TRBV13 to TRBJ2-7; D is unresolved. This CDR3 spans 11 amino acids. Germline V gene data show CDR1 as PRHDT and CDR2 as FYEKMQ (reference sequence). The V gene lost 4 bases and the J gene lost 1 base, with 2 bases spanning the gap. CDR3 region: CASSSSYEQYF. Here the CDR3 DNA reads TGTGCCAGCAGCTCATCCTACGAGCAGTACTTC.

The V gene is TRBV6-1, the J gene TRBJ1-3; D may be TRBD1 (5 bases). Germline CDR1 is MNHNS and CDR2 is SASEGT. V dropped 7 bases and J dropped 4 bases, with 14 bases sitting between them. The CDR3 consists of 14 residues. The CDR3 nucleotides read TGTGCCAGCATAGAAGGGGCGTACGGAAACACCATATATTTT. Protein: CASIEGAYGNTIYF.

This clone has a single count. This chain joins TRBV12-5 and TRBJ1-1, with 7 positions matching TRBD1. Germline assignment: CDR1 LGHNT and CDR2 FRNRAP. V was pared by 2 bases and J by 1 base, with 10 bases of the junction left unmatched. The CDR3 spans 17 residues. CDR3 amino acids: CASGLTSGRQGNTEAFF. CDR3 bases: TGTGCTAGTGGTTTGACTTCTGGGAGACAGGGGAACACTGAAGCTTTCTTT.

The chain employs TRBV1 and TRBJ2-1; the table's TRBD1 call for D was not verified on the DNA. TRBV1 is a pseudogene. This CDR3 is built from 17 residues. CDR3 coding DNA: TGCACCAGCAGCTGCAGTCGAGGACAGGGGGGGGGCAGGGAGCAGTTCTTC. Amino acids: CTSSCSRGQGGGREQFF.

The CDR3 DNA reads as TGTGCCAGCAGCCCAGAAGGACTAAATGAGCAGTTCTTC. It codes for CASSPEGLNEQFF. This chain links TRBV7-3 with TRBJ2-1; TRBD2 is a possible D gene (6 bases). The CDR3 extends over 13 amino acids. The V end lost 5 bases, the J end lost 7 bases, and 12 bases lay between the germline ends. The V gene's germline CDR1 is SGHTA and CDR2 FQGTGA.

The V gene is TRBV6-6, the J gene TRBJ1-2; D unresolved. Trimming pared 8 bases from V and 0 bases from J, leaving 13 bases between. Germline V lookup: CDR1 MNHNY, CDR2 SVGAGI (reference sequence). The CDR3 runs 14 residues. Here the CDR3 DNA reads TGTGCCAGCCGTCAGCGCCGAGCTAACTATGGCTACACCTTC. The encoded protein is CASRQRRANYGYTF.

The chain links TRBV15 to TRBJ2-5; no clear D gene. The CDR3 totals 15 residues. Germline V gene lookup returns CDR1 LNHNV and CDR2 YYDKDF (reference sequence). Trimming shortened V by 7 bases and J by 5 bases, and 20 bases separated the two germline ends. CDR3 loop: CATTPDWALAETQYF. The CDR3 nucleotides read TGTGCCACCACCCCAGATTGGGCTCTCGCGGAGACCCAGTACTTC.

The rearrangement links TRBV6-5 to TRBJ1-3, with D possibly TRBD1 on 6 matching bases. The CDR3 sequence is 14 residues long. CDR1 is MNHEY, CDR2 SVGAGI, per germline. The ends were cut back, 6 bases at V and 1 base at J, with 10 bases in the middle. CDR3: CASRTTGSGNTIYF. CDR3 bases: TGTGCCAGCAGAACGACAGGTTCTGGAAACACCATATATTTT.

The genes are TRBV9 and TRBJ2-5; 11 nucleotides line up with TRBD2. This CDR3 comprises 16 residues. Germline V gene lookup returns CDR1 SGDLS and CDR2 YYNGEE. J was trimmed by 6 bases and V by 0 bases; bases with no gene match: 7. The CDR3 loop is CASSVGASGGTQTQYF. The CDR3 DNA follows: TGTGCCAGCAGCGTAGGGGCTAGCGGGGGGACTCAGACCCAGTACTTC.

This rearrangement joins TRBV19 to TRBJ1-2; TRBD1 might be the D (5 bases). This CDR3 has 16 amino acids. Germline V gives CDR1 LNHDA, CDR2 SQIVND (reference sequence). V was trimmed by 1 base and J by 7 bases, leaving 19 bases between them. This CDR3 reads CASSIVGLAGEAGYTF. The CDR3 region has the DNA TGTGCCAGTAGTATAGTCGGCTTGGCGGGGGAAGCTGGCTACACCTTC. Full variable domain (missing parts from reference TRBV19 and TRBJ1-2): DGGITQSPKYLFRKEGQNVTLSCEQNLNHDAMYWYRQDPGQGLRLIYYSQIVNDFQKGDIAEGYSVSREKKESFPLTVTSAQKNPTAFYLCASSIVGLAGEAGYTFGSGTRLTVV.

The rearrangement joins TRBV20-1 to TRBJ2-7; a weak D match, TRBD1 (5 bases). With 5 bases removed from V and 4 bases from J, the gap between germline ends came to 9 bases. The CDR3 loop spans 11 amino acids. CDR1 and CDR2 (germline): DFQATT, SNEGSKA (reference sequence). The DNA for the CDR3 is TGCAGTGCTGTCAGGGCGTACGAGCAGTACTTC. As protein: CSAVRAYEQYF.